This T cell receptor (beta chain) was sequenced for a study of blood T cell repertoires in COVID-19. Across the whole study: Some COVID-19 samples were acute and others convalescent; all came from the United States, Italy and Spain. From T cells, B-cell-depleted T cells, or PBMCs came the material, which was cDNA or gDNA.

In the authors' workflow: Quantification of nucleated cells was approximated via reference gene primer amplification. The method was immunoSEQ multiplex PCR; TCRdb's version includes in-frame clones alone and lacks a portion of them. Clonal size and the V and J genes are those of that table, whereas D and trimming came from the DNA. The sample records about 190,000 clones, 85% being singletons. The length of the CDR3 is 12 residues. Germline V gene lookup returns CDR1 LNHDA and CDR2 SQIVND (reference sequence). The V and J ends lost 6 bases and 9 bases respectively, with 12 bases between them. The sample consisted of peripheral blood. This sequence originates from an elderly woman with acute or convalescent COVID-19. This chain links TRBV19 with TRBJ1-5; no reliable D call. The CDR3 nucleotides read TGTGCCAGTAGCCCGATGGAGAGGCCCCAGCATTTT. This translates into CASSPMERPQHF.